These 22 T cell receptor beta chains originate from one sample sequenced in a study of blood T cell repertoires in COVID-19 (dated by TCRdb to 2019 to 2021). The library came from the immunoSEQ multiplex PCR assay. Here the immuneACCESS table is served through TCRdb, limited to in-frame sequences with V and J called. Missing clones are a known gap in these copies; in checked studies unresolved V genes cover under half, and the rest lacks a known reason. Across this sample there are roughly 200,000 clones, with about 83% seen only once. 5.5% to 7.5% of the sample belongs to the ten largest clones. The sequenced sample was peripheral blood. Receptors originate from a man aged 60 to 75 who had recovered from COVID-19.

The chain is built from TRBV2 and TRBJ1-1, with TRBD1 matching 7 bases. With V trimmed by 6 bases and J by 2 bases, 6 bases remained unmatched. This CDR3 spans 14 amino acids. Germline CDR1 and CDR2: SNHLY and FYNNEI. CDR3 sequence reads: CASSNRGGNTEAFF. The DNA for the CDR3 is TGTGCCAGCAGCAACAGGGGAGGAAACACTGAAGCTTTCTTT. The whole variable domain, remainder taken from reference TRBV2 and TRBJ1-1, is EPEVTQTPSHQVTQMGQEVILRCVPISNHLYFYWYRQILGQKVEFLVSFYNNEISEKSEIFDDQFSVERPDGSNFTLKIRSTKLEDSAMYFCASSNRGGNTEAFFGQGTRLTVV.

The sample holds a few counts of this clone. The CDR3 spells CASSQTGTGFQYTEAFF. DNA of the CDR3: TGTGCCAGCAGCCAGACGGGGACAGGGTTCCAGTACACTGAAGCTTTCTTT. The V call is TRBV5-4, the J call TRBJ1-1, with TRBD1 matching over 9 bases. CDR1 SGHNT and CDR2 YYREEE come from the germline V gene (reference sequence). This CDR3 contains 17 residues. With V trimmed by 4 bases and J by 3 bases, 13 bases remained unmatched.

This chain uses TRBV5-1 with TRBJ1-1; 8 bases match TRBD1. With 3 bases clipped from V and 9 bases from J, the junction kept 16 bases outside the gene matches. The CDR3 loop spans 16 amino acids. Germline loops: CDR1 SGHRS, CDR2 YFSETQ. CDR3 bases: TGCGCCAGCAGCTCGGGTGCTCAGGGGGCGGTGGGGAAAGCTTTCTTT. Amino acid sequence: CASSSGAQGAVGKAFF.

V is TRBV6-4 and J is TRBJ1-1, with 7 positions matching TRBD1. CDR1 and CDR2 (germline): MRHNA, SNTAGT. The V gene end was trimmed by 4 bases and the J gene end by 8 bases; junction bases not matched to a gene: 7. The CDR3 spans 13 residues. CDR3 nucleotide sequence: TGTGCCAGCAGTGTCACCGGGACAGCAGAAGCTTTCTTT. The encoded protein is CASSVTGTAEAFF.

The CDR3 DNA reads as TGTGCCAGCAGTTTGGAGGGAATCTATGGCTACACCTTC. Translating gives CASSLEGIYGYTF. The chain couples TRBV28 to TRBJ1-2; D is unclear. V shed 3 bases and J shed 4 bases, with 9 bases lying between them. The CDR3 totals 13 residues. Germline CDR1 MDHEN, CDR2 SYDVKM.

The V gene is TRBV6-6, the J gene TRBJ2-3; D might be TRBD2 (6 bases). The CDR3 sequence is 15 residues long. V was pared by 4 bases and J by 1 base, with 12 bases between. The germline V gene has CDR1 MNHNY and CDR2 SVGAGI (reference sequence). CDR3 sequence: CASSLGGPRTDTQYF. The CDR3 DNA is TGTGCCAGCAGTTTGGGGGGTCCTCGCACAGATACGCAGTATTTT.

The count of this clone is one. V is TRBV6-2 or TRBV6-3 and J is TRBJ1-1; D may be TRBD1 (5 bases). Trimming removed 4 bases from V and 1 base from J, with 7 bases in between. CDR3 length: 13 amino acids. CDR1 MNHEY and CDR2 SVGEGT come from the germline V gene. The CDR3 spells CASSSQGNTEAFF. Written as DNA, the CDR3 is TGTGCCAGCAGTTCCCAGGGGAACACTGAAGCTTTCTTT.

The V call is TRBV27, the J call TRBJ2-7; 12 positions match TRBD2. The J segment lost 5 bases and the V segment lost 5 bases, leaving 10 bases of the junction unmatched. CDR3 length equals 16 residues. Germline V lookup: CDR1 MNHEY, CDR2 SMNVEV (reference sequence). CDR3 residues: CASSPLAGGIIDEQYF. The CDR3 DNA follows: TGTGCCAGCAGTCCCCTAGCGGGAGGGATAATCGACGAGCAGTACTTC.

This clone was found a few times. The rearrangement links TRBV28 to TRBJ1-4; 10 bases are shared with TRBD1. The CDR3 runs to 14 residues. After removal of 6 bases from V and 7 bases from J, the junction contained 5 bases not matched to a gene. The germline CDR1 and CDR2 sequences are MDHEN and SYDVKM. CDR3 coding DNA: TGTGCCAGCAGACCCCGGGACAGGGGTGAAAAACTGTTTTTT. Translation gives CASRPRDRGEKLFF. The full variable domain, rest sourced from reference TRBV28 and TRBJ1-4, is DVKVTQSSRYLVKRTGEKVFLECVQDMDHENMFWYRQDPGLGLRLIYFSYDVKMKEKGDIPEGYSVSREKKERFSLILESASTNQTSMYLCASRPRDRGEKLFFGSGTQLSVL.

The CDR3 region is CAWGLAGLETQYF. The CDR3 DNA sequence: TGTGCCTGGGGGCTAGCGGGATTAGAGACCCAGTACTTC. This sequence joins TRBV30 and TRBJ2-5, with 9 bases aligning to TRBD2. Germline assignment: CDR1 GTSNPN and CDR2 SVGIG (reference sequence). J lost 4 bases, V lost 5 bases, and 5 bases had no gene match. CDR3 length equals 13 residues.

The gene calls are TRBV6-4 and TRBJ2-1; 11 bases agree with TRBD2. From germline, CDR1 is MRHNA and CDR2 SNTAGT. The CDR3 has 15 residues. V lost 8 bases to trimming and J lost 6 bases; unmatched junction nucleotides: 9. The CDR3 region is CASCPVAGGRNEQFF. Written as DNA, the CDR3 is TGTGCCAGCTGCCCGGTAGCGGGGGGGCGCAATGAGCAGTTCTTC.

The chain recombines TRBV5-6 with TRBJ2-7, with a tentative D call TRBD2 (6 bases). There are 17 residues in the CDR3. CDR1 is SGHDT and CDR2 is YYEEEE in the germline V gene. Trimming shortened V by 1 base and J by 5 bases, and 22 bases separated the two germline ends. CDR3 nucleotide sequence: TGTGCCAGCAGCTTGAACAATCGGGGCAGGCGGGACCACGAGCAGTACTTC. It translates to CASSLNNRGRRDHEQYF.

The rearrangement joins TRBV7-2 to TRBJ1-5; D is undetermined. This CDR3 spans 15 amino acids. Between the trimmed V and J ends, which lost 6 bases and 1 base, there was a span of 13 bases. Germline V lookup: CDR1 SGHTA, CDR2 FQGNSA. The CDR3: CASSRNSGSNQPQHF. The CDR3 bases are TGTGCCAGCAGTCGTAACAGCGGAAGCAATCAGCCCCAGCATTTT.

V and J are TRBV3-1 (or the pseudogene TRBV3-2) and TRBJ2-7, with a possible D match to TRBD2 (5 bases). Between the trimmed V and J ends, which lost 4 bases and 2 bases, there was a span of 9 bases. The CDR3 is 13 residues long. The germline gives CDR1 LGHDT, CDR2 YNNKEL (reference sequence). The CDR3 here is CASSRTATYEQYF. DNA for the CDR3: TGTGCCAGCAGCCGGACTGCTACCTACGAGCAGTACTTC.

The chain joins TRBV5-6 to TRBJ1-1; D gene ambiguous. The ends were cut back, 5 bases at V and 5 bases at J, with 28 bases in the middle. This CDR3 region has 18 residues. The V gene's germline CDR1 is SGHDT and CDR2 YYEEEE. The CDR3 loop is CASSAGILGPGSRTEAFF. As DNA, the CDR3 is TGTGCCAGCAGTGCCGGGATCCTAGGTCCGGGGAGTAGGACTGAAGCTTTCTTT.

The rearrangement uses TRBV11-3 and TRBJ2-2, with D possibly TRBD1 on 5 matching bases. V lost 5 bases and J lost 6, with 16 bases in between. The CDR3 covers 15 residues. Germline values: CDR1 SGHNT, CDR2 YENEEA. CDR3 sequence reads: CASSPQGSGAGELFF. The DNA of the CDR3 is TGTGCCAGCAGCCCTCAGGGTAGTGGGGCCGGGGAGCTGTTTTTT.

This clone has only one observation. The rearrangement uses TRBV15 and TRBJ2-7; 9 bases map to TRBD1. The germline V gene encodes CDR1 LNHNV and CDR2 YYDKDF (reference sequence). This CDR3 is built from 16 residues. Germline trimming cut 3 bases from V and 4 bases from J; bases unmatched to any gene: 10. This CDR3 reads CATSSAKQGAKYEQYF. The CDR3 DNA is TGTGCCACCAGCAGTGCAAAACAGGGGGCTAAGTACGAGCAGTACTTC.

The rearrangement joins TRBV6-5 to TRBJ1-5; D uncertain. CDR3 size: 15 residues. With 5 bases removed from V and 0 bases from J, the gap between germline ends came to 11 bases. CDR1 is MNHEY, CDR2 SVGAGI, per germline. CDR3 loop: CASSTSGNSNQPQHF. The DNA of the CDR3 is TGTGCCAGCAGTACGAGCGGAAATAGCAATCAGCCCCAGCATTTT.

V gene TRBV9 combines with J gene TRBJ2-1; TRBD2 matches 15 bases. The germline V gene has CDR1 SGDLS and CDR2 YYNGEE. J lost 3 bases, V lost 3 bases, and 7 bases had no gene match. The CDR3 has 18 amino acids. This chain's CDR3 is CASSGTSGRANNYNEQFF. CDR3 DNA: TGTGCCAGCAGCGGGACTAGCGGGAGGGCAAACAACTACAATGAGCAGTTCTTC.

V usage is TRBV7-7 and J usage is TRBJ2-3, with 7 bases lining up with TRBD2. The CDR3 consists of 15 residues. Germline CDR1 SSHAT, CDR2 FNYEAQ (reference sequence). The V segment lost 5 bases and the J segment 4 bases; nucleotides outside the gene matches: 9. CDR3 coding DNA: TGTGCCAGCAGCCCCGGACTAGGAGGTGCAGATACGCAGTATTTT. It specifies CASSPGLGGADTQYF.

This sequence joins TRBV10-3 and TRBJ2-6; D not certain. Trimming left V 4 bases short and J 2 bases short, with 9 bases between. Germline V CDR1 and CDR2: ENHRY, SYGVKD. CDR3 length: 15 amino acids. Written as DNA, the CDR3 is TGTGCCATCAGTGGAGGATCCCCTGGGGCCAACGTCCTGACTTTC. Its protein product is CAISGGSPGANVLTF.

The chain couples TRBV7-9 to TRBJ2-1; TRBD1 is a possible D gene (5 bases). CDR1 is SEHNR, CDR2 FQNEAQ, per germline (reference sequence). V was clipped by 6 bases and J by 9 bases, with 12 bases between them. CDR3 length: 12 residues. CDR3 bases: TGTGCCAGCAGTTACCCAGGGTTTGAGCAGTTCTTC. Translated, it gives CASSYPGFEQFF.